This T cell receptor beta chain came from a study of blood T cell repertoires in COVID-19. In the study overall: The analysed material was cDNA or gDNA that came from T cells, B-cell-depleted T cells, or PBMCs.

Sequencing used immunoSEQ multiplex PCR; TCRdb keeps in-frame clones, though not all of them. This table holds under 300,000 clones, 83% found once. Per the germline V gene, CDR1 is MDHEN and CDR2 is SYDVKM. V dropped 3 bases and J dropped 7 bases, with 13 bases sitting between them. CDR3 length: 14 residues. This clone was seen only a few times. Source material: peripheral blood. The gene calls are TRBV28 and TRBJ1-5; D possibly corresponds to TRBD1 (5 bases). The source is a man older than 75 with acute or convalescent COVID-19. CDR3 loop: CASSFLGEAQPQHF. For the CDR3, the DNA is TGTGCCAGCAGTTTTTTGGGGGAGGCACAGCCCCAGCATTTT.